A selection of T cell receptor beta chains follows, all from one sample in a study of CD8 T cells in Susac syndrome. TCRdb ran MiXCR on the immunoSEQ multiplex PCR reads and lists one entry per CDR3 protein. The sample shows about 210,000 distinct CDR3 sequences, around 96% of them seen only once. Sequencing used CD4+ T cells from PBMCs. The source of these receptors is a human donor with multiple sclerosis. CDR3s include the opening cysteine and the closing phenylalanine or tryptophan. The order of the fields is D gene, J gene, V gene, clone size, CDR3 protein, CDR3 DNA. A D gene is named only where the DNA matches it firmly. Rows give clone size only sometimes, using once, few, many, or a class for an expanded clone.

TRBD1 | TRBJ1-1 | TRBV10-3 | NA | CAISELQGAGAEAFF | TGTGCCATCAGTGAGCTTCAGGGGGCTGGCGCTGAAGCTTTCTTT
NA | TRBJ1-5 | TRBV7-9 | NA | CASSPGLTAGQPQHF | TGTGCCAGCAGCCCGGGCCTCACTGCAGGTCAGCCCCAGCATTTT
NA | TRBJ2-5 | TRBV4-1 | NA | CASSQDPSEPRETQYF | TGCGCCAGCAGCCAAGATCCGAGCGAGCCCAGGGAGACCCAGTACTTC
TRBD2 | TRBJ2-5 | TRBV28 | NA | CASSYLRLAGGETQYF | TGTGCCAGCAGTTACCTACGGCTAGCGGGAGGGGAGACCCAGTACTTC
NA | TRBJ2-7 | TRBV12-3/TRBV12-4 | NA | CASSLKDYEQYF | TGTGCCAGCAGTTTAAAAGACTACGAGCAGTACTTC
NA | TRBJ1-2 | TRBV20-1 | NA | CSATRGGGHYGYTF | TGCAGTGCTACCAGAGGGGGGGGACATTATGGCTACACCTTC
NA | TRBJ2-3 | TRBV14 | NA | CASSQSSIDTQYF | TGTGCCAGCAGCCAATCGTCGATAGATACGCAGTATTTT
NA | TRBJ2-1 | TRBV5-4 | NA | CASSSDAGDNEQFF | TGTGCCAGCAGCTCAGACGCTGGGGACAATGAGCAGTTCTTC
NA | TRBJ2-3 | TRBV20-1 | NA | CSAPGGGRARTDTQYF | TGCAGTGCCCCAGGGGGCGGGAGGGCCCGGACAGATACGCAGTATTTT
NA | TRBJ1-2 | TRBV27 | NA | CATKYDGGLIGGYTF | TGTGCCACCAAATACGACGGAGGTTTGATTGGTGGCTACACCTTC
NA | TRBJ2-7 | TRBV6-5 | NA | CASTAGSEQYF | TGTGCCAGCACAGCAGGGAGCGAGCAGTACTTC
NA | TRBJ2-1 | TRBV3-1 | once | CASSRSPMDNEQFF | TGTGCCAGCAGCCGCTCCCCCATGGACAATGAGCAGTTCTTC
TRBD2 | TRBJ2-7 | TRBV18 | NA | CASSPLNSGTFYEQYF | TGTGCCAGCTCACCACTGAACAGCGGGACCTTCTACGAGCAGTACTTC
NA | TRBJ2-1 | TRBV20-1 | NA | CSARSGHNEQFF | TGCAGTGCTAGAAGTGGGCACAATGAGCAGTTCTTC
NA | TRBJ1-1 | TRBV20-1 | NA | CSARVDSWVTEAFF | TGCAGTGCTAGGGTGGACTCGTGGGTCACTGAAGCTTTCTTT
TRBD2 | TRBJ2-7 | TRBV5-1 | NA | CASSSGQTSFMSYEQYF | TGCGCCAGCAGTTCCGGTCAGACTAGCTTCATGTCTTACGAGCAGTACTTC
NA | TRBJ2-1 | TRBV29-1 | NA | CSVAHRSYNEQFF | TGCAGCGTTGCCCATCGCTCCTACAATGAGCAGTTCTTC
TRBD1 | TRBJ1-2 | TRBV5-5 | NA | CASSWGDRATGYTF | TGTGCCAGCAGCTGGGGGGACAGGGCGACAGGCTACACCTTC
NA | TRBJ2-7 | TRBV20-1 | NA | CSATPNDEQYF | TGCAGTGCCACCCCTAACGACGAGCAGTACTTC
TRBD1 | TRBJ2-1 | TRBV24-1 | NA | CATSGGQGSIDEQFF | TGTGCCACCAGTGGCGGACAGGGGTCGATCGATGAGCAGTTCTTC
NA | TRBJ1-2 | TRBV4-1 | NA | CASSPPVPGVSYGYTF | TGCGCCAGCAGCCCCCCAGTTCCGGGGGTAAGCTATGGCTACACCTTC
TRBD2 | TRBJ2-1 | TRBV30 | NA | CAWSSLGRELGVEQFF | TGTGCCTGGAGTAGTTTAGGGCGGGAGCTCGGGGTTGAGCAGTTCTTC
NA | TRBJ2-1 | TRBV12-3/TRBV12-4 | NA | CASSNGQFSYNEQFF | TGTGCCAGCAGCAACGGGCAGTTCTCCTACAATGAGCAGTTCTTC
TRBD1 | TRBJ2-3 | TRBV24-1 | NA | CAVGKGQGTDTQYF | TGTGCCGTCGGAAAGGGACAGGGCACAGATACGCAGTATTTT
TRBD1 | TRBJ2-1 | TRBV28 | NA | CASSLRTGGIRNEQFF | TGTGCCAGCAGTTTGAGAACAGGGGGTATCAGGAATGAGCAGTTCTTC
TRBD2 | TRBJ2-7 | TRBV28 | NA | CASSSGGSDSYEQYF | TGTGCCAGCAGTTCCGGCGGGAGTGATTCCTACGAGCAGTACTTC
NA | TRBJ1-1 | TRBV30 | NA | CAWSAEQKAFF | TGTGCCTGGAGTGCTGAGCAGAAAGCTTTCTTT
TRBD2 | TRBJ2-1 | TRBV2 | NA | CASTGTSGGNEQFF | TGTGCCAGCACAGGGACTAGCGGAGGCAATGAGCAGTTCTTC
TRBD1 | TRBJ1-1 | TRBV7-2 | NA | CASSPQTGYDTEAFF | TGTGCCAGCAGCCCCCAGACAGGGTATGACACTGAAGCTTTCTTT
TRBD2 | TRBJ2-5 | TRBV20-1 | NA | CSARPGLAETQYF | TGCAGTGCTAGACCGGGACTAGCCGAGACCCAGTACTTC
NA | TRBJ1-2 | TRBV4-1 | NA | CASSQDPRGGYGYTF | TGCGCCAGCAGCCAAGATCCGAGGGGCGGATATGGCTACACCTTC
TRBD1 | TRBJ1-2 | TRBV12-3/TRBV12-4 | NA | CASRRTGGAGGYTF | TGTGCCAGCAGGCGGACAGGGGGCGCAGGTGGCTACACCTTC
TRBD1 | TRBJ1-2 | TRBV12-3/TRBV12-4 | NA | CASSSWDSSYGYTF | TGTGCCAGCAGTTCATGGGACAGTTCATATGGCTACACCTTC
TRBD1 | TRBJ1-6 | TRBV9 | NA | CASSARDRVSPLHF | TGTGCCAGCAGCGCACGGGACAGGGTTTCACCCCTCCACTTT
TRBD1 | TRBJ1-2 | TRBV30 | NA | CAWTLTGTNYGYTF | TGTGCCTGGACCCTGACAGGGACTAACTATGGCTACACCTTC
NA | TRBJ2-3 | TRBV30 | NA | CAWVVGEGDTQYF | TGTGCCTGGGTCGTGGGAGAGGGAGATACGCAGTATTTT
TRBD1 | TRBJ1-1 | TRBV29-1 | NA | CSATTGLRTEAFF | TGCAGCGCTACGACAGGGCTGAGGACTGAAGCTTTCTTT
NA | TRBJ2-3 | TRBV7-2 | NA | CASSTLVTDTQYF | TGTGCCAGCAGTACGCTAGTCACAGATACGCAGTATTTT
NA | TRBJ2-5 | TRBV29-1 | NA | CSVLDSPETQYF | TGCAGCGTCCTCGACAGTCCGGAGACCCAGTACTTC
TRBD2 | TRBJ2-2 | TRBV20-1 | NA | CSARVAGGYTGELFF | TGCAGTGCTAGAGTAGCGGGGGGGTACACCGGGGAGCTGTTTTTT
NA | TRBJ2-3 | TRBV12-3/TRBV12-4 | NA | CASSLVPDTQYF | TGTGCCAGCAGTTTAGTCCCAGATACGCAGTATTTT
NA | TRBJ2-5 | TRBV20-1 | NA | CSAPSRGKQETQYF | TGCAGTGCTCCTAGTAGGGGAAAACAAGAGACCCAGTACTTC
TRBD1 | TRBJ1-1 | TRBV12-3/TRBV12-4 | NA | CASTGQGNTEAFF | TGTGCCAGCACCGGACAGGGCAACACTGAAGCTTTCTTT